These 21 T cell receptor beta chains were all obtained from the same sample, sequenced in a study of CD4 T cells in relation to SARS-CoV-2 and coronaviruses. The antigens for these receptors are not known. The unexposed donors gave CD4+ T cells in about 2011-2018, prior to COVID-19. Isolation of CD4+ T cells took place after roughly nine days in culture. The table came from immunoSEQ multiplex PCR; TCRdb's copy has only in-frame clones and leaves some out. Of fewer than 25,000 clones listed, approximately 81% are singletons. Sequencing used CD4+ T cells from PBMCs, cultured in vitro. The source of these receptors is a human donor in good health.

This chain links TRBV11-2 with TRBJ2-1; TRBD2 matches at 8 bases. This CDR3 region has 15 residues. V was clipped by 0 bases and J by 8 bases; unmatched bases: 6. Germline V gives CDR1 SGHAT, CDR2 FQNNGV. CDR3 sequence: CASSLDLGAGDEQFF. CDR3 DNA sequence: TGTGCCAGCAGCTTAGATCTGGGAGCGGGAGATGAGCAGTTCTTC.

This clone was seen just once. This rearrangement joins TRBV20-1 to TRBJ2-4, with 7 bases that match TRBD2. After removal of 4 bases from V and 12 bases from J, the junction contained 6 bases not matched to a gene. Germline V gene data show CDR1 as DFQATT and CDR2 as SNEGSKA (reference sequence). The CDR3 sequence is 11 residues long. CDR3 nucleotide sequence: TGCAGTGCTACGTCGCGGGGGACTCAGTACTTC. Translation gives CSATSRGTQYF.

The chain links TRBV19 to TRBJ1-5; TRBD1 might be the D (5 bases). The germline V and J ends were trimmed by 6 bases and 3 bases, with 24 bases remaining between them. CDR1 LNHDA and CDR2 SQIVND come from the germline V gene (reference sequence). The CDR3 consists of 18 residues. The DNA of the CDR3 is TGTGCCAGTAGCCCCCGGAGGGGAGAAGGAGAATCCAATCAGCCCCAGCATTTT. It codes for CASSPRRGEGESNQPQHF.

The rearrangement links TRBV6-6 to TRBJ1-1; unclear D gene. There are 15 residues in the CDR3. V lost 5 bases, J lost 0 bases, and 13 bases lay in between. The V gene's germline CDR1 is MNHNY and CDR2 SVGAGI (reference sequence). CDR3 nucleotides: TGTGCCAGCAGTCTACTGCCCGCTATGAACACTGAAGCTTTCTTT. Translation: CASSLLPAMNTEAFF.

This chain links TRBV6-2 or TRBV6-3 with TRBJ1-5; D remains unclear. The V gene's germline CDR1 is MNHEY and CDR2 SVGEGT. Trimming removed 4 bases at V and 7 bases at J, with 11 bases between. CDR3 length equals 13 residues. The CDR3 reads CASSLGGMQPQHF. The CDR3 DNA is TGTGCCAGCAGTTTAGGAGGGATGCAGCCCCAGCATTTT.

The chain combines TRBV4-1 with TRBJ1-5; D is undetermined. Trimming pared 1 base from V and 0 bases from J, leaving 7 bases between. Germline CDR1 MGHRA, CDR2 YSYEKL. CDR3 length: 15 residues. CDR3 nucleotides: TGCGCCAGCAGCCAAGGCATAGGTAGCAATCAGCCCCAGCATTTT. Its protein is CASSQGIGSNQPQHF.

This chain uses TRBV3-1 (or the pseudogene TRBV3-2) with TRBJ2-3; D gene ambiguous. The CDR3 has 11 residues. Germline CDR1 reads LGHDT; CDR2 reads YNNKEL (reference sequence). V was pared by 1 base and J by 8 bases, with 4 bases between. The CDR3 DNA is TGTGCCAGCAGCCAAGGAGCTACGCAGTATTTT. Translation gives CASSQGATQYF.

V usage is TRBV6-1 and J usage is TRBJ2-7; weak D call: TRBD1 (6 bases). The CDR3 has 16 amino acids. The germline V gene has CDR1 MNHNS and CDR2 SASEGT. Trimming removed 0 bases from V and 4 bases from J, with 16 bases in between. The CDR3 nucleotides are TGTGCCAGCAGTGAAGCGTCCCTCAGGGGAAGGTACGAGCAGTACTTC. It specifies CASSEASLRGRYEQYF.

The rearrangement joins TRBV19 to TRBJ1-6, with no clear D. Germline-derived CDR1 and CDR2 are LNHDA and SQIVND (reference sequence). This CDR3 is built from 14 residues. The V end lost 7 bases, the J end lost 0 bases, and 7 bases lay between the germline ends. Here the CDR3 DNA reads TGTGCCAGTACGCGAAGCTCCTATAATTCACCCCTCCACTTT. Encoded protein: CASTRSSYNSPLHF.

The chain carries TRBV10-3 and TRBJ2-7, with D perhaps TRBD1 (5 bases). Trimming removed 6 bases at V and 0 bases at J, with 15 bases between. CDR3 length equals 15 residues. The germline gives CDR1 ENHRY, CDR2 SYGVKD. DNA for the CDR3: TGTGCCATCAGGGAACAGGTCCTGAGCTCCTACGAGCAGTACTTC. Translating it yields CAIREQVLSSYEQYF.

The chain is built from TRBV5-1 and TRBJ1-2; 9 nucleotides agree with TRBD1. Germline values: CDR1 SGHRS, CDR2 YFSETQ. With 0 bases clipped from V and 4 bases from J, the junction kept 4 bases outside the gene matches. The CDR3 is 15 amino acids. CDR3 nucleotides: TGCGCCAGCAGCTTGGGGACAGGGGCCAGCTATGGCTACACCTTC. Protein sequence: CASSLGTGASYGYTF.

This chain joins TRBV11-3 and TRBJ2-1, with D possibly being TRBD1 or TRBD2 (7 bases each). CDR1 SGHNT and CDR2 YENEEA come from the germline V gene. V dropped 0 bases and J dropped 8 bases, with 11 bases sitting between them. The CDR3 contains 14 residues. The CDR3 DNA reads TGTGCCAGCAGCTTAGATGGGAGGGGGCATGAGCAGTTCTTC. Translation gives CASSLDGRGHEQFF. Full variable domain (remainder filled in from reference TRBV11-3 and TRBJ2-1): EAGVVQSPRYKIIEKKQPVAFWCNPISGHNTLYWYLQNLGQGPELLIRYENEEAVDDSQLPKDRFSAERLKGVDSTLKIQPAELGDSAVYLCASSLDGRGHEQFFGPGTRLTVL.

The J gene is TRBJ1-6, the V gene TRBV4-3; possibly TRBD1 for D (5 bases). Trimming took off 1 base at V and 0 bases at J, with 10 bases between the two ends. Germline CDR1 is LGHNA and CDR2 is YSLEER. This CDR3 has 17 residues. CDR3: CASSQGGDGSYNSPLHF. CDR3 in DNA: TGCGCCAGCAGCCAAGGAGGGGACGGCTCCTATAATTCACCCCTCCACTTT.

The J gene is TRBJ2-5, the V gene TRBV1; TRBD2 reflects the table's D call only, with no check against the DNA. TRBV1 is listed as a pseudogene. The CDR3 runs to 14 residues. CDR3 nucleotide sequence: TGCACCAGCAGCCCAAGCCCCGGGGAAGAGACCCAGTACTTC. Translation: CTSSPSPGEETQYF.

The rearrangement uses TRBV18 and TRBJ2-2; 8 bases are a match to TRBD2. The V segment lost 1 base and the J segment 4 bases; nucleotides outside the gene matches: 5. Germline V gives CDR1 KGHSH, CDR2 LQKENI. The CDR3 runs 16 residues. The CDR3 reads CASSPRRGATTGELFF. In DNA, the CDR3 is TGTGCCAGCTCACCACGGCGGGGGGCGACCACCGGGGAGCTGTTTTTT. Looking up the rest from reference TRBV18 and TRBJ2-2 gives the full variable domain: NAGVMQNPRHLVRRRGQEARLRCSPMKGHSHVYWYRQLPEEGLKFMVYLQKENIIDESGMPKERFSAEFPKEGPSILRIQQVVRGDSAAYFCASSPRRGATTGELFFGEGSRLTVL.

The chain recombines TRBV4-1 with TRBJ2-6; 9 positions match TRBD2. The CDR3 loop spans 19 amino acids. Trimming took 1 base from V and 1 from J; bases not matched to a gene: 8. Germline assignment: CDR1 MGHRA and CDR2 YSYEKL. CDR3 sequence (DNA): TGCGCCAGCAGCCAAGGGGGCGGCGGGGGGGCTTCTGGGGCCAACGTCCTGACTTTC. Amino acid sequence: CASSQGGGGGASGANVLTF.

V is TRBV4-1 and J is TRBJ2-3, with 9 bases aligning to TRBD1. V lost 4 bases, J lost 6 bases, and 8 bases stayed unmatched. Germline-derived CDR1 and CDR2 are MGHRA and YSYEKL. This CDR3 contains 15 residues. CDR3 region: CASSRSGQGTDTQYF. CDR3 in DNA: TGCGCCAGCAGCCGATCGGGACAGGGAACGGATACGCAGTATTTT.

V is TRBV19 and J is TRBJ1-2, with D unresolved. This CDR3 is built from 13 residues. CDR1 and CDR2 from the germline V gene are LNHDA and SQIVND (reference sequence). Trimming pared 7 bases from V and 4 bases from J, leaving 13 bases between. DNA of the CDR3: TGTGCCAGTAAATCCACTGGGCTCTATGGCTACACCTTC. Encoded protein: CASKSTGLYGYTF.

The rearrangement joins TRBV5-1 to TRBJ2-3, with D possibly called TRBD1 or TRBD2 (6 bases each). The CDR3 consists of 15 residues. Per germline, CDR1 SGHRS and CDR2 YFSETQ. The ends were cut back, 4 bases at V and 2 bases at J, with 14 bases in the middle. The DNA of the CDR3 is TGCGCCAGCAGCGGAGGGGGGATTCCCACAGATACGCAGTATTTT. This codes for CASSGGGIPTDTQYF.

J is TRBJ1-1 and V is TRBV5-4; tentatively, D is TRBD1 (6 bases). Germline values: CDR1 SGHNT, CDR2 YYREEE (reference sequence). With 1 base removed from V and 4 bases from J, the gap between germline ends came to 17 bases. This CDR3 is 16 amino acids long. CDR3 DNA: TGTGCCAGCAGCTTGAAATTCCGGGGGCCGGGCACTGAAGCTTTCTTT. Protein sequence: CASSLKFRGPGTEAFF. Full variable domain (missing parts from reference TRBV5-4 and TRBJ1-1): ETGVTQSPTHLIKTRGQQVTLRCSSQSGHNTVSWYQQALGQGPQFIFQYYREEENGRGNFPPRFSGLQFPNYSSELNVNALELDDSALYLCASSLKFRGPGTEAFFGQGTRLTVV.

The V gene is TRBV11-3, the J gene TRBJ2-7, with a possible D match to TRBD2 (6 bases). The CDR3 extends over 13 amino acids. Germline loops: CDR1 SGHNT, CDR2 YENEEA. V lost 4 bases and J lost 5, with 12 bases in between. CDR3 sequence reads: CASSYTSSHEQYF. The CDR3 DNA sequence: TGTGCCAGCAGCTATACTAGCAGCCACGAGCAGTACTTC.